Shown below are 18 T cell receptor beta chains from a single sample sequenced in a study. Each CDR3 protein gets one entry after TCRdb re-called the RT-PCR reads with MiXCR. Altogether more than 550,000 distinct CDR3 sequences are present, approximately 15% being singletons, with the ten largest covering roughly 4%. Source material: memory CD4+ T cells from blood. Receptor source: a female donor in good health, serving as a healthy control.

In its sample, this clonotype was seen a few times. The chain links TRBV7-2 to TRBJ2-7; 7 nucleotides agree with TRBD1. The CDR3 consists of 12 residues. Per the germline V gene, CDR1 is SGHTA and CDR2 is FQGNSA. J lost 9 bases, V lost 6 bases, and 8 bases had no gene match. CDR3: CASSLNRGGQYF. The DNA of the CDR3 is TGTGCCAGCAGTTTGAACAGGGGCGGGCAGTACTTC.

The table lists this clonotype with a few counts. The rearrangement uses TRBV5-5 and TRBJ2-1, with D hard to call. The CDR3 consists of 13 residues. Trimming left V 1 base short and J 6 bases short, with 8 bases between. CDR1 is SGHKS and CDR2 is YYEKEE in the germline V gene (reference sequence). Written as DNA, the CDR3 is TGTGCCAGCAGCTTGTTCACTATCAATGAGCAGTTCTTC. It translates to CASSLFTINEQFF. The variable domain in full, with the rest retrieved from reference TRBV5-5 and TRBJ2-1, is DAGVTQSPTHLIKTRGQQVTLRCSPISGHKSVSWYQQVLGQGPQFIFQYYEKEERGRGNFPDRFSARQFPNYSSELNVNALLLGDSALYLCASSLFTINEQFFGPGTRLTVL.

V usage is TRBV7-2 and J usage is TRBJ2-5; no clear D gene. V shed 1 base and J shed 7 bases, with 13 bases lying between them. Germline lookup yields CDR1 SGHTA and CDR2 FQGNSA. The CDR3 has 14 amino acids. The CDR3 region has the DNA TGTGCCAGCAGCTTAGTCCGCCATGTAGGGACCCAGTACTTC. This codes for CASSLVRHVGTQYF. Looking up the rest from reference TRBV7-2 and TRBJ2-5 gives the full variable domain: GAGVSQSPSNKVTEKGKDVELRCDPISGHTALYWYRQSLGQGLEFLIYFQGNSAPDKSGLPSDRFSAERTGGSVSTLTIQRTQQEDSAVYLCASSLVRHVGTQYFGPGTRLLVL.

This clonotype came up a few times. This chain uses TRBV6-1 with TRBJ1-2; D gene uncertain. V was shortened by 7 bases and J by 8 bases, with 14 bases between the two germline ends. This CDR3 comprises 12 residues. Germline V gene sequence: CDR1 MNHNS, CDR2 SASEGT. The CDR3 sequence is CASTPGYGGYTF. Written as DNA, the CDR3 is TGTGCCAGCACTCCGGGGTATGGAGGCTACACCTTC.

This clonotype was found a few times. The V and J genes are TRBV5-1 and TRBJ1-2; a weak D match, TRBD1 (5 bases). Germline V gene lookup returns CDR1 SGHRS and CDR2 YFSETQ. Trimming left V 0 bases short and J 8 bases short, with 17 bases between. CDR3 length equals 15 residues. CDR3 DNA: TGCGCCAGCAGCTTGGGTCCGCAGGGCCTTCCGGGCTACACCTTC. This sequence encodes CASSLGPQGLPGYTF. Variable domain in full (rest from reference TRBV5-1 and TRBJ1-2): KAGVTQTPRYLIKTRGQQVTLSCSPISGHRSVSWYQQTPGQGLQFLFEYFSETQRNKGNFPGRFSGRQFSNSRSEMNVSTLELGDSALYLCASSLGPQGLPGYTFGSGTRLTVV.

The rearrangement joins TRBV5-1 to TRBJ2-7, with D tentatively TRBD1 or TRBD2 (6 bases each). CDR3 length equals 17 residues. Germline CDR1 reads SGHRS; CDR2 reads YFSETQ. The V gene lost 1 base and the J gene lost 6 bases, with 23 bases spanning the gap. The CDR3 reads CASSLPIEQGGKAEQYF. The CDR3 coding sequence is TGCGCCAGCAGCTTGCCTATTGAACAGGGAGGAAAGGCCGAGCAGTACTTC.

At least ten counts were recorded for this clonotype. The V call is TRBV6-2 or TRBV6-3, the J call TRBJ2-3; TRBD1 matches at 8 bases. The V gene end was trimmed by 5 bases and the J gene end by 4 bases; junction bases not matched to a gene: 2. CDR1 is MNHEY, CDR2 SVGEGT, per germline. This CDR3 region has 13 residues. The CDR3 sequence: CASSTTGADTQYF. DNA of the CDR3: TGTGCCAGCAGTACGACAGGGGCAGATACGCAGTATTTT.

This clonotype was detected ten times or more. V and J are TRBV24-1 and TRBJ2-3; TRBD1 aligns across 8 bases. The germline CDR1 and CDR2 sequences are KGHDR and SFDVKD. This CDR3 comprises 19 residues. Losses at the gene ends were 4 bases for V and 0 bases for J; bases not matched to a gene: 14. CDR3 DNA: TGTGCCACCAGTGACTTAGCCGGACAGGGACCGACTAGCACAGATACGCAGTATTTT. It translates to CATSDLAGQGPTSTDTQYF.

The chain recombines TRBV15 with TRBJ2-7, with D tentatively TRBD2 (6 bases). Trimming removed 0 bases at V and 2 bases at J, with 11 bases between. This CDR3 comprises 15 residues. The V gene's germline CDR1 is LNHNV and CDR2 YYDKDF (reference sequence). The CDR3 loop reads CATSREGGTAYEQYF. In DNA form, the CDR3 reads TGTGCCACCAGCAGAGAGGGCGGGACCGCCTACGAGCAGTACTTC.

CDR3 in amino acids: CAIRVPGQGNTIYF. CDR3 nucleotides: TGTGCCATCAGGGTACCGGGACAGGGAAACACCATATATTTT. This chain links TRBV10-3 with TRBJ1-3, with 7 bases matching TRBD1. V lost 6 bases, J lost 4 bases, and 6 bases stayed unmatched. Germline-derived CDR1 and CDR2 are ENHRY and SYGVKD. This CDR3 has 14 residues.

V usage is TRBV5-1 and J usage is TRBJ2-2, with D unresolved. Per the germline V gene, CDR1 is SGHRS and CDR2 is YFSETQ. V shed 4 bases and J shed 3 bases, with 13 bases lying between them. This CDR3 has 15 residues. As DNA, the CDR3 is TGCGCCAGCAGCATGGAGTGGGTCTACACCGGGGAGCTGTTTTTT. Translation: CASSMEWVYTGELFF.

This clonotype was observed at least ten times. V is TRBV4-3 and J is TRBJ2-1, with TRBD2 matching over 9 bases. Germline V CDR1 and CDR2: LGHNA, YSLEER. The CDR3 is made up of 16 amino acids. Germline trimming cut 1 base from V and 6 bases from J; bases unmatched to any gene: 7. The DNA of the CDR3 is TGCGCCAGCAGCCAAGTGGCGGGAGGGGTCACCAATGAGCAGTTCTTC. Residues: CASSQVAGGVTNEQFF.

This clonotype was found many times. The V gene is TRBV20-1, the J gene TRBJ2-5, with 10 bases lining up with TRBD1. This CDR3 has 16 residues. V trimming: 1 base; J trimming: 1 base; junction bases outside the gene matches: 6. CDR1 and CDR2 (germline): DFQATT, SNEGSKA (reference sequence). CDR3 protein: CSARARTGGFQETQYF. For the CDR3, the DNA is TGCAGTGCTAGAGCCAGGACAGGGGGTTTCCAAGAGACCCAGTACTTC.

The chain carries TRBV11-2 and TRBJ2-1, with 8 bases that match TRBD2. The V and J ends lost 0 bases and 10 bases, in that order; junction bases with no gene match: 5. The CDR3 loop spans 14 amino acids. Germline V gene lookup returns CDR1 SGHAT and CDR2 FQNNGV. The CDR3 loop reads CASSLDPASGEQFF. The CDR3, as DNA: TGTGCCAGCAGCTTAGATCCAGCTAGCGGGGAGCAGTTCTTC.

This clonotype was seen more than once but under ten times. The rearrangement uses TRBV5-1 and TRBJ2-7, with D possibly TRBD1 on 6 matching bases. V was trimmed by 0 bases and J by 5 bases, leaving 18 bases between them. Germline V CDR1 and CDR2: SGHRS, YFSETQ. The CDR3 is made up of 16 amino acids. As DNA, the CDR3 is TGCGCCAGCAGCTTGGGGAACAGGGATCCTTACCACGAGCAGTACTTC. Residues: CASSLGNRDPYHEQYF. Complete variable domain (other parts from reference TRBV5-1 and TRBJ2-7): KAGVTQTPRYLIKTRGQQVTLSCSPISGHRSVSWYQQTPGQGLQFLFEYFSETQRNKGNFPGRFSGRQFSNSRSEMNVSTLELGDSALYLCASSLGNRDPYHEQYFGPGTRLTVT.

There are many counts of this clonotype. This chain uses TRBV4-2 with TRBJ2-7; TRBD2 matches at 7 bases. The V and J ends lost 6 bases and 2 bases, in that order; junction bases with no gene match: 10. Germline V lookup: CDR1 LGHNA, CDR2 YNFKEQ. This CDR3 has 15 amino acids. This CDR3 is CASSQSASGTYEQYF. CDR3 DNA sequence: TGTGCCAGCAGTCAATCGGCTAGCGGTACCTACGAGCAGTACTTC.

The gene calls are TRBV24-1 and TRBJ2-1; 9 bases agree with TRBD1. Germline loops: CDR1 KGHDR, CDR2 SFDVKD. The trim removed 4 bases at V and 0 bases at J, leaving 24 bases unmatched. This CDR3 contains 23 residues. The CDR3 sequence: CATSDRGTGLNLGGQGSYNEQFF. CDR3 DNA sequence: TGTGCCACCAGTGACCGCGGGACAGGGTTAAACTTGGGCGGACAGGGCTCCTACAATGAGCAGTTCTTC.

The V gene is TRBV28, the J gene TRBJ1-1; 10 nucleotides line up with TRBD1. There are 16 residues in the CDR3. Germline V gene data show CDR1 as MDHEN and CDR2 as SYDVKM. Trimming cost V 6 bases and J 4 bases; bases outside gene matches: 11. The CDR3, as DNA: TGTGCCAGCAGGCCAACGGACAGGGGGGCGAGCACTGAAGCTTTCTTT. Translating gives CASRPTDRGASTEAFF.